This paragraph reports one T cell receptor beta chain. Its antigen is still unknown. The record originates from a study of identical twins. General study points: Its conclusions, products of cross-sectional statistical analysis, did not come from following the same donors.

V trimming: 6 bases; J trimming: 8 bases; junction bases outside the gene matches: 12. CDR3 size: 14 residues. Germline CDR1 reads MNHEY; CDR2 reads SVGEGT. A template switching step contributed a universal primer site, while unique molecular identifiers were present in the cDNA. MiXCR, run by TCRdb on the 5' RACE reads, gives a single entry per CDR3 protein. Of fewer than 500,000 distinct CDR3 sequences listed, less than 25% are singletons. The same sample was also studied in work on T cells expressing NK-cell markers. As that study records: NKG2C+ dominant clonotype frequencies in several donors were about 1.0-7.5% of CD8+ T cells.

The sample taken for sequencing was CD4+ T cells sorted from blood. The origin of this receptor is a woman aged 18-29 years in good health. V is TRBV6-2 or TRBV6-3 and J is TRBJ1-2; 7 nucleotides agree with TRBD1. The CDR3 bases are TGTGCCAGCAGAGACAGGGATCTCCGGGGAGGCTACACCTTC. It encodes CASRDRDLRGGYTF.